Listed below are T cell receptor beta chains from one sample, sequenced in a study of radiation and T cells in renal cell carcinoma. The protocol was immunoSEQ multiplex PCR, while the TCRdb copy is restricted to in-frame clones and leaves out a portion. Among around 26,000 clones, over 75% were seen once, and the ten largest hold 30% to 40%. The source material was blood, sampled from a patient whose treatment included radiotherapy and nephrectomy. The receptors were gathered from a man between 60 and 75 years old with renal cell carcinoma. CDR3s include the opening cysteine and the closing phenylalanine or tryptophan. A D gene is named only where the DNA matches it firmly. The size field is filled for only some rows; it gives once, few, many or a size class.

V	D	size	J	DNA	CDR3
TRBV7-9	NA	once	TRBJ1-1	TGTGCCAGCAGTTTTCAGGAGGCGACTGAAGCTTTCTTT	CASSFQEATEAFF
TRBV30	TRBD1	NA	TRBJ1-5	TGTGCCTGGAGCGACAGGGTAAGTCAGCCCCAGCATTTT	CAWSDRVSQPQHF
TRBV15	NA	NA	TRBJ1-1	TGTGCCACCAGCAGAGATAGGGCCGGACTCTTGAACACTGAAGCTTTCTTT	CATSRDRAGLLNTEAFF
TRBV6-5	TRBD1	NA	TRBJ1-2	TGTGCCAGCAGCCCTTCGCTCGGGACAGGGAATGGCTACACCTTC	CASSPSLGTGNGYTF
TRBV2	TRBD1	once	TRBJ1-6	TGTGCCAGCAGTGAATCTCTGACAGGGGTTTCACCCCTCCACTTT	CASSESLTGVSPLHF
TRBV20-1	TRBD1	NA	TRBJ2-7	TGCAGTGCTATCCGGGACAGGGAGCAGTACTTC	CSAIRDREQYF
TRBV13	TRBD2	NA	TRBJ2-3	TGTGCCAGCTCCCCAGAGGGAGGGGCAGATACGCAGTATTTT	CASSPEGGADTQYF
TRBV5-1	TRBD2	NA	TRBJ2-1	TGCGCCAGCAGCTTCGACAGCGGGAGTGAAAATGAGCAGTTCTTC	CASSFDSGSENEQFF
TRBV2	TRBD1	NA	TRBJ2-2	TGTGCCAGCAGCCCTAGGGGGACAGGTGGGCGAACCGGGGAGCTGTTTTTT	CASSPRGTGGRTGELFF
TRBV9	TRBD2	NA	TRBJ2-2	TGTGCCAGCAGCGTTACGGGAGCGGGAGCCGGGGAGCTGTTTTTT	CASSVTGAGAGELFF
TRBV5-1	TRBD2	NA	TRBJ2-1	TGCGCCAGCAGCTGGGGACTAGCGGTAGACCCGGAGGTATCCTACAATGAGCAGTTCTTC	CASSWGLAVDPEVSYNEQFF
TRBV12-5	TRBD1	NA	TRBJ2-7	TGTGCTAGTGGTTTCCCCAATGGACAGGGTACCTACGAGCAGTACTTC	CASGFPNGQGTYEQYF
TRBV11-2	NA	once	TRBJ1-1	TGTGCCAGCAGCTTAGAAATTTGGGCCGGGGGGACTGAAGCTTTCTTT	CASSLEIWAGGTEAFF
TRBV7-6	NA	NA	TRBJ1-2	TGTGCCAGCAGCTCCGGACAAAACTATGGCTACACCTTC	CASSSGQNYGYTF
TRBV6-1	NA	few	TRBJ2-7	TGTGCCAGCAGTTACGGGAGTGCGCAGTACTTC	CASSYGSAQYF
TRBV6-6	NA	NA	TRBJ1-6	TGTGCCAGCAGTTACCCTGGGTATAATTCACCCCTCCACTTT	CASSYPGYNSPLHF
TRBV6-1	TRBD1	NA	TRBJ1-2	TGTGCCAGCAGGCCGACTGGACAGGGGAACTATGGCTACACCTTC	CASRPTGQGNYGYTF
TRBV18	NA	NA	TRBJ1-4	TGTGCCAGCTCACCGGACCGGGCCGCCCCAGAAAAACTGTTTTTT	CASSPDRAAPEKLFF
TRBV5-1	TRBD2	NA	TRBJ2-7	TGCGCCAGCCTAGCGGGAGGAAGTGGCGAGCAGTACTTC	CASLAGGSGEQYF
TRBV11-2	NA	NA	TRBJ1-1	TGTGCCAGCAGCTTGGATGGTCGAGGAGCTTTCTTT	CASSLDGRGAFF
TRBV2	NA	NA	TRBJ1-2	TGTGCCAGCAGTGAGTGGGAGACAGGATTGAACACCTTC	CASSEWETGLNTF
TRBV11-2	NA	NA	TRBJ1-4	TGTGCCAGCAGCTTAGATCTTTGGACAGTTAATGAAAAACTGTTTTTT	CASSLDLWTVNEKLFF
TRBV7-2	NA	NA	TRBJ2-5	TGTGCCAGCAGCCGCTCCACGACTAGAGACGAGACCCAGTACTTC	CASSRSTTRDETQYF
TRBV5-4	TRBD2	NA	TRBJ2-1	TGTGCCAGCAGCTTGGGACTAGCAGCAGGCTACAATGAGCAGTTCTTC	CASSLGLAAGYNEQFF
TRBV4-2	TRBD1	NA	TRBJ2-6	TGTGCCAGCAGCCAAGCAAGGTACAGGGGGGCTTCTGGGGCCAACGTCCTGACTTTC	CASSQARYRGASGANVLTF
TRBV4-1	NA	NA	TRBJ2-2	TGCGCCAGCAGCCAAGGTCCGGGGGGCGGCACCGGGGAGCTGTTTTTT	CASSQGPGGGTGELFF
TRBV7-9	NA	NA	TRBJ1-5	TGTGCCAGCAGCTTTGGTGTATACGATCAGCCCCAGCATTTT	CASSFGVYDQPQHF
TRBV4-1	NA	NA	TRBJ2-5	TGCGCCAGCAGCCAAGCCCCGCCGGGTCAAGAGACCCAGTACTTC	CASSQAPPGQETQYF
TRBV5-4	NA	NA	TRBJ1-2	TGTGCCAGCAGCCCTCAGGGGTTTCCGGGGGCATTCGGCTACACCTTC	CASSPQGFPGAFGYTF
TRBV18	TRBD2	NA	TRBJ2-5	TGTGCCAGCTCACCCCCCGGGACTAGCGGATTCCAAGAGACCCAGTACTTC	CASSPPGTSGFQETQYF
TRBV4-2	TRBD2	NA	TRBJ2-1	TGTGCCAGCAGCCACAGTGGCAAAGCGGGAGGCAATGAGCAGTTCTTC	CASSHSGKAGGNEQFF
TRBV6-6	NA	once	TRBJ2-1	TGTGCCAGCAGTTACTCGGGGGGAGGTTATTACAATGAGCAGTTCTTC	CASSYSGGGYYNEQFF
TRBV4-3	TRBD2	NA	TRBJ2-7	TGCGCCAGCAGCCAAGAGGGGGGGTTCCCTTACGAGCAGTACTTC	CASSQEGGFPYEQYF